This T cell receptor (beta chain) was observed in a study of quantifying T cell responses using KT2 cells. Across the study: Reverse transcription used primers in the TCR alpha and beta constant regions. The second PCR was a qPCR stopped at a predetermined fluorescence threshold. The study's findings and limits: Counts of KT2 alpha and beta sequences rose linearly with the number of KT2 cells added. KT2 sequence counts showed saturation when very many KT2 cells were spiked in.

Each cDNA got a UMI-containing oligo ligated at its 3' end. An equimolar mix of RC1.1 and RC1.2 primed the beta chain across TRBC1 and TRBC2. TCRdb itself ran the UMI-ligation and nested PCR reads through MiXCR, one entry per CDR3 protein. The repertoire consists of around 35,000 distinct CDR3 sequences, with about a tenth occurring once and the leading ten covering 8.5% to 10%. This clonotype occurred a few times. Its antigen is not identified. Unfractionated PBMC were spiked with known numbers of KT2 clone cells. J lost 1 base, V lost 2 bases, and 16 bases had no gene match. Germline assignment: CDR1 MNHEY and CDR2 SVGAGI. The CDR3 is 19 residues long.

The TCR sequence derives from a human donor. V and J are TRBV6-5 and TRBJ1-1; 7 bases fit TRBD1. The sequenced material came from PBMCs spiked with cells of the T cell clone KT2. CDR3 DNA: TGTGCCAGCAGTTACGGGGGACAGCCACGTTGGACGGAGAACACTGAAGCTTTCTTT. It codes for CASSYGGQPRWTENTEAFF.